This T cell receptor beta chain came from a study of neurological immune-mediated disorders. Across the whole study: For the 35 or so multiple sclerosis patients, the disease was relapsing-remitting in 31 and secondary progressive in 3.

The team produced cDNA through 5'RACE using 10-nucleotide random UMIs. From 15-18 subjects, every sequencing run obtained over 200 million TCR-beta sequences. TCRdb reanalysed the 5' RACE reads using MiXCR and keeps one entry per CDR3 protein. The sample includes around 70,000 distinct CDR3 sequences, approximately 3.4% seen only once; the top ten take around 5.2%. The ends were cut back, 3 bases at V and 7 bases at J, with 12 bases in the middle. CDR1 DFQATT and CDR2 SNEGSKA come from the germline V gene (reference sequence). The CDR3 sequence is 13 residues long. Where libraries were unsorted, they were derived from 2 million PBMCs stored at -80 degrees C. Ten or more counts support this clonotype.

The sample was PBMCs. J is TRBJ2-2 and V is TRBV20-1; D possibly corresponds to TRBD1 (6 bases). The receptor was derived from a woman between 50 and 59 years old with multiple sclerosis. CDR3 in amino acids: CSASQGRVGELFF. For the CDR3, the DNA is TGCAGTGCTAGCCAGGGGCGCGTCGGGGAGCTGTTTTTT.